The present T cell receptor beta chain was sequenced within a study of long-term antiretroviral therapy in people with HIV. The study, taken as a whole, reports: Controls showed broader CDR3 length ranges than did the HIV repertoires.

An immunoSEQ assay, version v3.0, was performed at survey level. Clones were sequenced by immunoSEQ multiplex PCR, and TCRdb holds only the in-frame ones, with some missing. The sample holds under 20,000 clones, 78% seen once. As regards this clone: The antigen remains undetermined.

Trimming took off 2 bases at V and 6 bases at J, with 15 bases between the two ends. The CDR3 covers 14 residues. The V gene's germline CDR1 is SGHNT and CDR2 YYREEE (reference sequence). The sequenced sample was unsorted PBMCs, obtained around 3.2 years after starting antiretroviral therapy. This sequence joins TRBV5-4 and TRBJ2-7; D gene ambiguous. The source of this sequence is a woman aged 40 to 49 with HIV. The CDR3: CASSLESTPGEQYF. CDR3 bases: TGTGCCAGCAGCTTAGAATCAACCCCCGGCGAGCAGTACTTC.